This is a list of T cell receptor beta chains from one sample in a study of T cell responses to AZD1222 COVID-19 vaccine. Here immunoSEQ multiplex PCR was the method, and the copy in TCRdb shows in-frame clones only, minus some. The sample lists 150,000 or so clones; less than 90% were seen once. The starting material was peripheral blood, obtained on day 0 of MenACWY control vaccination. Receptors originate from an adult in good health. The CDR3 runs from the conserved cysteine through the conserved F or W. A D gene is named only where the DNA matches it firmly. Size values are once, few and many counts, or a class for expanded clones, and some rows have none.

D gene | J gene | clone size | V gene | CDR3 protein | CDR3 DNA
TRBD2 | TRBJ2-1 | NA | TRBV19 | CASSIRGDNEQFF | TGTGCCAGTAGTATACGGGGGGACAATGAGCAGTTCTTC
TRBD2 | TRBJ2-2 | NA | TRBV5-1 | CASNDREGMAGELFF | TGCGCCAGCAACGACCGGGAGGGGATGGCCGGGGAGCTGTTTTTT
TRBD1 | TRBJ2-5 | NA | TRBV5-1 | CASTGAAQGAGAQYF | TGCGCCAGTACTGGAGCGGCACAGGGGGCCGGGGCCCAGTACTTC
NA | TRBJ1-4 | NA | TRBV5-1 | CAASAGPNEKLFF | TGCGCCGCGTCAGCAGGGCCTAATGAAAAACTGTTTTTT
NA | TRBJ1-2 | NA | TRBV25-1 | CASSEASWMGYTF | TGTGCCAGCAGTGAGGCCTCCTGGATGGGCTACACCTTC
TRBD1 | TRBJ2-2 | NA | TRBV5-6 | CASSKFEHTGVRTGELFF | TGTGCCAGCAGCAAATTCGAACACACAGGGGTTAGAACCGGGGAGCTGTTTTTT
NA | TRBJ1-5 | NA | TRBV27 | CASRGPVGDQPQHF | TGTGCCAGCAGAGGGCCCGTGGGGGATCAGCCCCAGCATTTT
NA | TRBJ1-2 | NA | TRBV28 | CASSLPAEALYGYTF | TGTGCCAGCAGTTTACCGGCAGAAGCTCTCTATGGCTACACCTTC
NA | TRBJ1-4 | NA | TRBV5-5 | CASSLPTGATNEKLFF | TGTGCCAGCAGCTTGCCTACAGGTGCAACTAATGAAAAACTGTTTTTT
TRBD2 | TRBJ2-7 | once | TRBV30 | CAWSHTSGTEQYF | TGTGCCTGGAGCCATACTAGCGGGACCGAGCAGTACTTC